These T cell receptor beta chains were read from a single sample in a study of OX40 agonist ivuxolimab in advanced cancers. This table comes from immunoSEQ multiplex PCR, and its TCRdb copy is limited to in-frame clones, with some not included. There are roughly 79,000 clones in the sample; approximately 90% occur only once, and 9.5% to 12% lies in the top ten. Sequences were derived from CD4+ or CD8+ T cells sorted from blood, sampled in a trial of the OX40 agonist ivuxolimab. These receptors were collected from an adult with an advanced solid tumor such as melanoma, head and neck, liver or kidney cancer. CDR3s include the opening cysteine and the closing phenylalanine or tryptophan. The D gene is left open where the match is weak. Clone size appears in some rows only: once, few, many, or a class for an expanded clone.

CDR3 | DNA | size | J | D | V
CASSEWGGYNEQFF | TGTGCCAGCAGTGAATGGGGGGGATACAATGAGCAGTTCTTC | . | TRBJ2-1 | TRBD2 | TRBV2
CASSVAGSYEQYF | TGCGCCAGCAGCGTAGCGGGGTCCTACGAGCAGTACTTC | . | TRBJ2-7 | TRBD2 | TRBV4-1
CASSLSRVGTPSYAEKLFF | TGTGCCAGCAGCTTATCGCGGGTCGGGACACCTTCTTATGCGGAAAAACTGTTTTTT | . | TRBJ1-4 | . | TRBV7-9
CASSLNQGSGYGYTF | TGTGCCAGCAGCCTAAACCAGGGTTCGGGCTATGGCTACACCTTC | . | TRBJ1-2 | . | TRBV11-2
CASSQDVSVNQPQHF | TGCGCCAGCAGCCAAGATGTGTCTGTCAATCAGCCCCAGCATTTT | . | TRBJ1-5 | . | TRBV4-3
CSVEDLEWGADYGYTF | TGCAGCGTTGAAGATCTGGAGTGGGGGGCAGACTATGGCTACACCTTC | once | TRBJ1-2 | . | TRBV29-1
CASSAPLAGTDTQYF | TGTGCCAGCAGCGCCCCACTAGCGGGCACAGATACGCAGTATTTT | . | TRBJ2-3 | TRBD2 | TRBV7-9
CASSLDWGTEAFF | TGTGCCAGCAGCTTAGACTGGGGAACTGAAGCTTTCTTT | . | TRBJ1-1 | . | TRBV11-1
CASSPWEGNTEAFF | TGTGCCAGCAGTCCCTGGGAGGGGAACACTGAAGCTTTCTTT | . | TRBJ1-1 | . | TRBV6-4
CASSFLSGGRPDTQYF | TGTGCCAGCAGCTTCCTTTCCGGGGGGCGCCCAGATACGCAGTATTTT | . | TRBJ2-3 | . | TRBV5-6
CASMQESNQPQHF | TGTGCCAGTATGCAGGAAAGCAATCAGCCCCAGCATTTT | . | TRBJ1-5 | . | TRBV19
CASNPPNTGELFF | TGTGCCAGCAACCCACCTAACACCGGGGAGCTGTTTTTT | . | TRBJ2-2 | . | TRBV7-9
CASSWGGGTAYEKLFF | TGTGCCAGCAGTTGGGGAGGCGGGACGGCTTATGAAAAACTGTTTTTT | . | TRBJ1-4 | . | TRBV6-5
CASSLFPGWEPQHF | TGTGCCAGCAGCTTATTTCCGGGGTGGGAGCCCCAGCATTTT | . | TRBJ1-5 | . | TRBV7-2
CAISDGGGPFDSPLHF | TGTGCCATCAGTGACGGAGGAGGCCCCTTTGATTCACCCCTCCACTTT | . | TRBJ1-6 | . | TRBV10-3
CASSQGGTEAFF | TGTGCCAGCAGCCAAGGGGGCACTGAAGCTTTCTTT | . | TRBJ1-1 | . | TRBV6-6
CASSFQGHHYGYTF | TGTGCCAGCAGCTTTCAGGGCCACCACTATGGCTACACCTTC | . | TRBJ1-2 | . | TRBV5-8
CASSVLRTDTQYF | TGTGCCAGCAGTGTACTACGCACGGATACGCAGTATTTT | . | TRBJ2-3 | . | TRBV2
CASSPGQSGDEQYF | TGTGCCAGCAGCCCCGGACAGAGTGGAGACGAGCAGTACTTC | . | TRBJ2-7 | . | TRBV11-2
CASIPQGNTQYF | TGTGCTAGTATCCCACAGGGAAATACGCAGTATTTT | . | TRBJ2-3 | . | TRBV12-5
CASSLGQVHTDTQYF | TGTGCCAGCAGCTTGGGACAGGTCCACACAGATACGCAGTATTTT | . | TRBJ2-3 | . | TRBV5-8
CASTLGQGRGPQHF | TGTGCCAGCACTCTGGGACAGGGGAGAGGTCCCCAGCATTTT | . | TRBJ1-5 | TRBD1 | TRBV27
CASSPFRGAGETQYF | TGTGCCAGCAGCCCCTTTCGGGGGGCGGGGGAGACCCAGTACTTC | . | TRBJ2-5 | . | TRBV6-5
CASSLLEDNEKLFF | TGTGCCAGCAGCTTGTTGGAGGATAATGAAAAACTGTTTTTT | . | TRBJ1-4 | . | TRBV5-8
CASSLGVRAGDSGNTIYF | TGTGCCAGCAGCTTAGGGGTCCGGGCGGGGGACTCTGGAAACACCATATATTTT | . | TRBJ1-3 | . | TRBV7-8
CASSFGLAVTGELFF | TGTGCCAGCAGCTTCGGACTAGCGGTGACCGGGGAGCTGTTTTTT | . | TRBJ2-2 | TRBD2 | TRBV7-6
CASSPLGSTEAFF | TGTGCCAGCAGCCCCTTGGGGTCCACTGAAGCTTTCTTT | few | TRBJ1-1 | . | TRBV6-5
CASSLWTGMNTEAFF | TGTGCCAGCAGTTTATGGACAGGAATGAACACTGAAGCTTTCTTT | . | TRBJ1-1 | TRBD1 | TRBV27
CASSWGGLNEKLFF | TGTGCCAGCAGTTGGGGGGGCCTTAATGAAAAACTGTTTTTT | . | TRBJ1-4 | . | TRBV27
CASSQGTGTDTQYF | TGCGCCAGCAGCCAAGGGACGGGCACAGATACGCAGTATTTT | . | TRBJ2-3 | . | TRBV4-3
CASSLDGLAGGPADTQYF | TGCGCCAGCAGCTTGGACGGACTAGCGGGGGGGCCGGCAGATACGCAGTATTTT | . | TRBJ2-3 | TRBD2 | TRBV5-1
CASSSPDRVVHEQFF | TGTGCCAGCAGCTCTCCCGACAGGGTGGTCCATGAGCAGTTCTTC | . | TRBJ2-1 | TRBD1 | TRBV7-9
CASSLTHLQGPNTEAFF | TGTGCCAGCAGCCTGACCCACCTTCAGGGGCCAAACACTGAAGCTTTCTTT | . | TRBJ1-1 | . | TRBV7-9
CASSQELVGGQGYTF | TGCGCCAGCAGCCAAGAGCTTGTGGGGGGCCAGGGCTACACCTTC | few | TRBJ1-2 | . | TRBV4-3
CASRTRSTDTQYF | TGCGCCAGCAGGACTAGGAGCACAGATACGCAGTATTTT | . | TRBJ2-3 | . | TRBV5-1
CASSYLQGADEQYF | TGTGCCAGCAGTTACTTACAGGGGGCGGACGAGCAGTACTTC | . | TRBJ2-7 | TRBD1 | TRBV6-5
CASSAPGGAGASYNEQFF | TGTGCCAGCAGCGCGCCCGGGGGGGCGGGGGCCTCCTACAATGAGCAGTTCTTC | . | TRBJ2-1 | TRBD2 | TRBV9
CASSQSGGGLQETQYF | TGTGCCAGCAGCCAATCCGGCGGGGGGTTACAAGAGACCCAGTACTTC | . | TRBJ2-5 | TRBD2 | TRBV16
CASSQTDRLGSGNTIYF | TGTGCCAGCAGCCAAACGGACAGGTTGGGCTCTGGAAACACCATATATTTT | . | TRBJ1-3 | TRBD1 | TRBV4-2
CASSTGPTYF | TGTGCCAGCAGCACCGGGCCCACATATTTT | once | TRBJ1-3 | . | TRBV27
CASSRRGLDDPQYF | TGTGCCAGCAGCCGGCGGGGACTAGACGATCCGCAGTATTTT | . | TRBJ2-3 | TRBD2 | TRBV2
CASSWTGESEAFF | TGCGCCAGCAGCTGGACAGGGGAGAGTGAAGCTTTCTTT | . | TRBJ1-1 | TRBD1 | TRBV5-1
CASSLGQGGTFVDTQYF | TGTGCCAGCAGCTTGGGTCAAGGGGGCACGTTTGTGGATACGCAGTATTTT | . | TRBJ2-3 | TRBD1 | TRBV5-5
CASRRDGAPSNEQYF | TGCGCCAGCAGGAGAGACGGGGCTCCATCTAACGAGCAGTACTTC | . | TRBJ2-7 | . | TRBV10-1
CASSSNGQGVEKGTEAFF | TGTGCCAGCAGCTCGAATGGACAGGGCGTGGAAAAAGGCACTGAAGCTTTCTTT | . | TRBJ1-1 | TRBD1 | TRBV5-6
CASSPNSGFPYGYTF | TGCGCCAGCAGCCCGAACTCAGGGTTCCCCTATGGCTACACCTTC | . | TRBJ1-2 | . | TRBV5-1
CASLVRDRSGANVLTF | TGCGCCAGCCTCGTCAGGGACCGCTCTGGGGCCAACGTCCTGACTTTC | . | TRBJ2-6 | . | TRBV5-1
CASSLSGHGGGSWDGYTF | TGTGCCAGCAGCTTATCGGGCCATGGAGGGGGCTCATGGGATGGCTACACCTTC | . | TRBJ1-2 | TRBD1 | TRBV7-3
CASTPTWDSTYEQYF | TGTGCCAGCACGCCAACATGGGACAGTACCTACGAGCAGTACTTC | once | TRBJ2-7 | TRBD1 | TRBV5-5
CASSYSVGESSYEQYF | TGTGCCAGCAGTTACTCCGTGGGGGAAAGCTCCTACGAGCAGTACTTC | . | TRBJ2-7 | . | TRBV6-5
CASSWDSLTYEQYF | TGCGCCAGCAGCTGGGACAGCCTTACCTACGAGCAGTACTTC | . | TRBJ2-7 | TRBD1 | TRBV5-1
CASRLGTGDGYTF | TGTGCCAGCAGGCTAGGGACAGGGGATGGCTACACCTTC | . | TRBJ1-2 | TRBD1 | TRBV6-5
CASSPNVVPYEQYF | TGTGCCAGCAGCCCGAATGTGGTCCCCTACGAGCAGTACTTC | . | TRBJ2-7 | . | TRBV5-4
CASSLQDTHVYGYTF | TGTGCCAGCAGCTTGCAGGACACCCACGTCTATGGCTACACCTTC | . | TRBJ1-2 | . | TRBV5-6
CASSDLEVGIHNEQFF | TGTGCCAGCAGTGATTTGGAGGTGGGAATTCACAATGAGCAGTTCTTC | . | TRBJ2-1 | . | TRBV25-1